This TCR beta chain was identified in a study of blood T cell repertoires in COVID-19. The wider study: COVID-19 samples, acute and convalescent, were from the United States, Italy and Spain. T cells, B-cell-depleted T cells, or PBMCs supplied cDNA or gDNA.

The assay was immunoSEQ multiplex PCR, and TCRdb's table has in-frame clones only and misses some. The table shows over 300,000 clones, with 87% occurring only once. Germline values: CDR1 MGHDK, CDR2 SYGVNS. The V and J ends lost 2 bases and 7 bases, in that order; junction bases with no gene match: 18. The CDR3 runs to 18 residues. Cohorts were determined from participant-reported clinical history. The recovered donors of Cohort 3 showed two negative PCRs, clearance, or symptom resolution. The chain uses TRBV25-1 and TRBJ2-7; the match to TRBD1 covers 9 bases. The source material was PBMCs or T cells enriched from blood (not recorded which). The sequence derives from a woman aged 25 to 39 who had recovered from COVID-19. The chain's CDR3 is CASSEARGTGILPREQYF. The CDR3 nucleotides read TGTGCCAGCAGTGAAGCCCGTGGGACAGGGATCCTCCCTAGGGAGCAGTACTTC.